This T cell receptor beta chain appears in the sequencing data of a study of cytomegalovirus exposure and HLA in healthy donors. Study outcomes and limitations: Later, an analysis found that TCR clusters from the first cohort tended to co-occur in the 120 or so validation repertoires. In vitro work confirmed that a few CMV-associated chains recognize CMV antigens.

TCRdb keeps only in-frame clones here, not all; method: immunoSEQ multiplex PCR. The table shows some 210,000 clones, with 83% occurring only once. The donors formed part of the roughly 110-subject validation cohort, distinct from the roughly 620-subject first cohort. On this clone itself: As yet, its antigen is unknown.

Sequencing was carried out using PBMCs. This receptor was obtained from a woman younger than 30 in good health and CMV-seronegative.

The CDR3 reads CSVTSRGSNTEAFF. Written as DNA, the CDR3 is TGCAGCGTCACATCCAGGGGGAGTAACACTGAAGCTTTCTTT. The rearrangement links TRBV29-1 to TRBJ1-1; TRBD1 aligns across 7 bases. The CDR3 length is 14 residues. Germline values: CDR1 SQVTM, CDR2 ANQGSEA. The junction had 9 bases not matched to a gene; V was cut back by 6 bases and J by 2 bases.